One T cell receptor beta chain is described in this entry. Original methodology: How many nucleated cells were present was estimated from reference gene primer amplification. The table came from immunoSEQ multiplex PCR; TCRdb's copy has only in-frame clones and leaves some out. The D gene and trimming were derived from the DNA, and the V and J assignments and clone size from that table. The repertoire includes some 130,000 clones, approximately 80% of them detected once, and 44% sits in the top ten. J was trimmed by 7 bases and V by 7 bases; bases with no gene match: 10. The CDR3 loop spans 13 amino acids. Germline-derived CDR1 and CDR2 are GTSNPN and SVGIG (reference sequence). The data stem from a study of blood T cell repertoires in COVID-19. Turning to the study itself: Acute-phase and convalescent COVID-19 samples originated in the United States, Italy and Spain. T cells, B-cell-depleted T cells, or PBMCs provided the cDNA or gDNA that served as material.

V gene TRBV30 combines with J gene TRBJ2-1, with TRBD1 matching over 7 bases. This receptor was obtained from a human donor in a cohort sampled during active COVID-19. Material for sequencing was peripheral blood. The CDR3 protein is CASLQGSWNEQFF. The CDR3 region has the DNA TGTGCCTCACTACAGGGGAGTTGGAATGAGCAGTTCTTC.